One and the same sample provided the 17 T cell receptor beta chains below, sequenced in a study of T cell responses to AZD1222 COVID-19 vaccine. Using immunoSEQ multiplex PCR, the repertoire was profiled, and TCRdb retains in-frame clones only, with some absent. The repertoire consists of fewer than 200,000 clones, with 92% occurring once and the leading ten covering under 11%. The sample was peripheral blood, taken on day 0 of AZD1222 vaccination. The receptors come from an adult in good health.

V usage is TRBV5-1 and J usage is TRBJ1-1; 7 bases match TRBD1. CDR1 is SGHRS, CDR2 YFSETQ, per germline. The CDR3 covers 14 residues. Germline trimming cut 1 base from V and 4 bases from J; bases unmatched to any gene: 4. The CDR3 DNA reads TGCGCCAGCAGCTTGTTCGACAGGGCCACTGAAGCTTTCTTT. Translated: CASSLFDRATEAFF.

The chain couples TRBV19 to TRBJ1-5; D not certain. Trimming removed 5 bases at V and 1 base at J, with 12 bases between. This CDR3 region has 15 residues. Germline CDR1 and CDR2: LNHDA and SQIVND (reference sequence). The CDR3 coding sequence is TGTGCCAGTAGTCACGGCGGGCGCAGCAATCAGCCCCAGCATTTT. As protein: CASSHGGRSNQPQHF.

V is TRBV14 and J is TRBJ1-6; D remains ambiguous. The CDR3 loop spans 14 amino acids. CDR1 SGHDN and CDR2 FVKESK come from the germline V gene. Trimming took off 1 base at V and 7 bases at J, with 8 bases between the two ends. The CDR3 loop is CASSQGAANSPLHF. For the CDR3, the DNA is TGTGCCAGCAGCCAAGGGGCAGCCAATTCACCCCTCCACTTT.

This CDR3 reads CASSLASAPVDEQFF. The DNA for the CDR3 is TGCGCCAGCAGCTTGGCCTCGGCACCAGTCGATGAGCAGTTCTTC. The chain links TRBV5-1 to TRBJ2-1; D is unclear. CDR1 and CDR2 (germline): SGHRS, YFSETQ. The CDR3 sequence is 15 residues long. The V end was cut by 0 bases, the J end by 8 bases, with 15 bases between.

The chain joins TRBV7-9 to TRBJ1-2; D is perhaps TRBD1 (6 bases). Trimming removed 5 bases from V and 4 bases from J, with 11 bases in between. CDR1 and CDR2 from the germline V gene are SEHNR and FQNEAQ (reference sequence). The CDR3 has 13 amino acids. CDR3 in DNA: TGTGCCAGCAGCCTCGGGGACACCTATGGCTACACCTTC. Amino acid sequence: CASSLGDTYGYTF.

This clone was detected once. V and J are TRBV7-9 and TRBJ2-7, with 11 bases matching TRBD1. CDR3 length equals 18 residues. Trimming at V came to 2 bases and at J to 0 bases, leaving 9 bases not matched to a gene. Germline loops: CDR1 SEHNR, CDR2 FQNEAQ (reference sequence). CDR3 residues: CASSLHLTGTGGSYEQYV. The CDR3 nucleotides read TGTGCCAGCAGCTTACACCTAACCGGGACAGGGGGCTCCTACGAGCAGTACGTC.

The rearrangement joins TRBV18 to TRBJ2-5; 8 nucleotides agree with TRBD2. The CDR3 contains 13 residues. The germline gives CDR1 KGHSH, CDR2 LQKENI. The trim removed 5 bases at V and 5 bases at J, leaving 4 bases unmatched. The CDR3 is CASSSGGAETQYF. The CDR3 DNA sequence: TGTGCCAGCTCATCCGGGGGGGCCGAGACCCAGTACTTC.

The chain is built from TRBV27 and TRBJ1-5; 11 bases line up with TRBD1. This CDR3 region has 15 residues. V was pared by 7 bases and J by 6 bases, with 8 bases of the junction left unmatched. Germline V CDR1 and CDR2: MNHEY, SMNVEV (reference sequence). The CDR3 sequence is CASTSSGTGGQPQHF. CDR3 DNA sequence: TGTGCCAGCACATCAAGTGGGACAGGGGGTCAGCCCCAGCATTTT.

The chain is built from TRBV19 and TRBJ2-7; D might be TRBD2 (5 bases). The germline gives CDR1 LNHDA, CDR2 SQIVND (reference sequence). The V end lost 3 bases, the J end lost 0 bases, and 12 bases lay between the germline ends. This CDR3 spans 15 amino acids. In DNA form, the CDR3 reads TGTGCCAGTAGTATGTTCGGGAAAAGCTCCTACGAGCAGTACTTC. Amino acids: CASSMFGKSSYEQYF. The full variable domain, with the rest looked up from reference TRBV19 and TRBJ2-7, is DGGITQSPKYLFRKEGQNVTLSCEQNLNHDAMYWYRQDPGQGLRLIYYSQIVNDFQKGDIAEGYSVSREKKESFPLTVTSAQKNPTAFYLCASSMFGKSSYEQYFGPGTRLTVT.

The chain has TRBV15 and TRBJ1-1, with D maybe TRBD1 (6 bases). Germline values: CDR1 LNHNV, CDR2 YYDKDF (reference sequence). The CDR3 loop spans 15 amino acids. The V end lost 1 base, the J end lost 1 base, and 10 bases lay between the germline ends. DNA of the CDR3: TGTGCCACCAGCAGAGGGGGGGCGAGGAACACTGAAGCTTTCTTT. It yields the protein CATSRGGARNTEAFF.

The rearrangement links TRBV7-2 to TRBJ2-1, with a tentative D call TRBD2 (6 bases). Trimming took off 5 bases at V and 8 bases at J, with 13 bases between the two ends. CDR3 length: 13 residues. CDR1 is SGHTA, CDR2 FQGNSA, per germline. The CDR3, as DNA: TGTGCCAGCAGCGACGGCGGCGGGGATGAGCAGTTCTTC. Translated, it gives CASSDGGGDEQFF.

The rearrangement links TRBV6-5 to TRBJ1-1; D is possibly TRBD1 (6 bases). CDR1 and CDR2 from the germline V gene are MNHEY and SVGAGI. The CDR3 totals 14 residues. The ends were cut back, 6 bases at V and 5 bases at J, with 16 bases in the middle. This chain's CDR3 is CASSLEGGRTEAFF. DNA for the CDR3: TGTGCCAGCAGCCTAGAGGGGGGCCGGACTGAAGCTTTCTTT.

The CDR3 region is CASSQEQPGPYGYTF. The CDR3 nucleotides read TGCGCCAGCAGCCAAGAACAACCAGGACCCTATGGCTACACCTTC. The V call is TRBV4-1, the J call TRBJ1-2; D not resolved. Germline-derived CDR1 and CDR2 are MGHRA and YSYEKL. The CDR3 loop spans 15 amino acids. The V end lost 0 bases, the J end lost 4 bases, and 12 bases lay between the germline ends.

The CDR3 loop reads CASSSAWGTNEKLFF. CDR3 coding DNA: TGTGCCAGCAGCTCCGCGTGGGGAACTAATGAAAAACTGTTTTTT. The rearrangement uses TRBV7-9 and TRBJ1-4, with D uncertain. Germline V CDR1 and CDR2: SEHNR, FQNEAQ (reference sequence). This CDR3 region has 15 residues. With 4 bases removed from V and 1 base from J, the gap between germline ends came to 10 bases.

This chain connects TRBV12-3 or TRBV12-4 to TRBJ2-3; 8 nucleotides line up with TRBD2. V shed 8 bases and J 2 bases; nucleotides not matched to a gene: 3. The CDR3 is 13 amino acids. CDR3 amino acids: CASRTSPTDTQYF. DNA for the CDR3: TGTGCCAGCCGGACTAGCCCCACAGATACGCAGTATTTT.

J is TRBJ1-2 and V is TRBV15; no clear D. The CDR3 contains 14 residues. V lost 1 base to trimming and J lost 6 bases, with 12 bases between them. Germline CDR1 reads LNHNV; CDR2 reads YYDKDF (reference sequence). CDR3 residues: CATSRVSVSNGYTF. CDR3 bases: TGTGCCACCAGCAGAGTTTCCGTTTCCAATGGCTACACCTTC.

V and J are TRBV6-2 or TRBV6-3 and TRBJ1-6, with 7 bases lining up with TRBD1. The length of the CDR3 is 14 residues. Per germline, CDR1 MNHEY and CDR2 SVGEGT. The V gene end was trimmed by 5 bases and the J gene end by 6 bases; junction bases not matched to a gene: 4. The CDR3 DNA reads TGTGCCAGCAGTACTTGGGACAGTAATTCACCCCTCCACTTT. Its protein product is CASSTWDSNSPLHF.